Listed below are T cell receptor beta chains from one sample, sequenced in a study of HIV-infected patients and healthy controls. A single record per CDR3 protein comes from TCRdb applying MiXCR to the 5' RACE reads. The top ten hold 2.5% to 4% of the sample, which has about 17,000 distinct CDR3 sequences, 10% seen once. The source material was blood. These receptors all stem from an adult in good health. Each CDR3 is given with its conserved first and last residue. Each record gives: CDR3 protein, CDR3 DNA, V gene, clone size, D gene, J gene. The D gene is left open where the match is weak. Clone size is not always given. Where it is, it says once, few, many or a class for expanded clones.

CDR3: CASSKGRTGNTEAFF; DNA: TGTGCCAGTAGTAAAGGACGGACAGGGAACACTGAAGCTTTCTTT; V: TRBV19; size: many; D: TRBD1; J: TRBJ1-1
CDR3: CSVGLAGGQETQYF; DNA: TGCAGCGTAGGACTAGCGGGAGGTCAAGAGACCCAGTACTTC; V: TRBV29-1; size: NA; D: TRBD2; J: TRBJ2-5
CDR3: CASIKAGGPASTDTQYF; DNA: TGTGCCAGTATCAAAGCGGGAGGACCTGCTAGCACAGATACGCAGTATTTT; V: TRBV19; size: many; D: TRBD2; J: TRBJ2-3
CDR3: CASSPTPGTGTAYQETQYF; DNA: TGCGCCAGCAGCCCAACCCCCGGGACAGGGACGGCGTACCAAGAGACCCAGTACTTC; V: TRBV5-1; size: many; D: TRBD1; J: TRBJ2-5
CDR3: CASSDGQGGDDEQYF; DNA: TGTGCCAGCAGTGATGGACAGGGAGGAGACGACGAGCAGTACTTC; V: TRBV6-6; size: NA; D: TRBD1; J: TRBJ2-7
CDR3: CAWNPNTEAFF; DNA: TGTGCCTGGAACCCGAACACTGAAGCTTTCTTT; V: TRBV30; size: NA; D: NA; J: TRBJ1-1
CDR3: CASTLRDNYGYTF; DNA: TGTGCCAGCACACTTAGGGATAACTATGGCTACACCTTC; V: TRBV3-1; size: NA; D: NA; J: TRBJ1-2
CDR3: CSVEAHSQTQYF; DNA: TGCAGCGTTGAAGCCCACTCGCAGACCCAGTACTTC; V: TRBV29-1; size: many; D: NA; J: TRBJ2-5
CDR3: CASSTGGANVLTF; DNA: TGTGCCAGCAGCACTGGGGGGGCCAACGTCCTGACTTTC; V: TRBV7-2; size: many; D: NA; J: TRBJ2-6
CDR3: CASSTQSGSLYNEQFF; DNA: TGTGCCAGCAGTACCCAAAGCGGGAGTCTCTACAATGAGCAGTTCTTC; V: TRBV2; size: few; D: TRBD2; J: TRBJ2-1
CDR3: CASSGTGSSSGANVLTF; DNA: TGCGCCAGCAGTGGGACAGGGTCTTCCTCTGGGGCCAACGTCCTGACTTTC; V: TRBV10-1; size: medium-sized; D: TRBD1; J: TRBJ2-6
CDR3: CSVVSGGEAFF; DNA: TGCAGCGTTGTATCGGGGGGCGAAGCTTTCTTT; V: TRBV29-1; size: many; D: NA; J: TRBJ1-1
CDR3: CASSQGMRGVEQFF; DNA: TGCGCCAGCAGCCAAGGGATGAGGGGAGTTGAGCAGTTCTTC; V: TRBV4-1; size: medium-sized; D: NA; J: TRBJ2-1
CDR3: CASITRGLTEAFF; DNA: TGTGCCAGCATCACCAGGGGACTCACTGAAGCTTTCTTT; V: TRBV12-3/TRBV12-4; size: medium-sized; D: NA; J: TRBJ1-1
CDR3: CASSKGLAGGTDTQYF; DNA: TGTGCCAGCAGTAAAGGACTAGCGGGGGGCACAGATACGCAGTATTTT; V: TRBV12-3/TRBV12-4; size: many; D: TRBD2; J: TRBJ2-3
CDR3: CASSYGLAPTGELFF; DNA: TGTGCCAGCAGCTACGGACTAGCCCCCACCGGGGAGCTGTTTTTT; V: TRBV7-9; size: many; D: TRBD2; J: TRBJ2-2
CDR3: CASNSVPGLADQETQYF; DNA: TGTGCCAGCAACTCTGTTCCGGGACTAGCGGACCAAGAGACCCAGTACTTC; V: TRBV5-6; size: NA; D: TRBD2; J: TRBJ2-5
CDR3: CASSLVGGLMNTEAFF; DNA: TGCGCCAGCAGCTTGGTAGGAGGCCTTATGAACACTGAAGCTTTCTTT; V: TRBV5-1; size: few; D: NA; J: TRBJ1-1
CDR3: CASSSGQGDAQHF; DNA: TGTGCCAGCTCATCCGGACAGGGCGATGCCCAGCATTTT; V: TRBV18; size: once; D: TRBD1; J: TRBJ1-5
CDR3: CATSDSAGTSGRAGFF; DNA: TGTGCCACCAGTGATAGCGCCGGGACTAGCGGGAGGGCCGGGTTCTTC; V: TRBV24-1; size: NA; D: TRBD2; J: TRBJ2-1
CDR3: CASSYGTGESYEQYF; DNA: TGTGCCAGTAGTTACGGGACAGGCGAATCCTACGAGCAGTACTTC; V: TRBV19; size: many; D: TRBD1; J: TRBJ2-7
CDR3: CASSPSYTGTGVTKNIQYF; DNA: TGTGCCAGCTCACCCTCATATACCGGGACAGGGGTAACCAAAAACATTCAGTACTTC; V: TRBV18; size: many; D: TRBD1; J: TRBJ2-4
CDR3: CSVGHRGRGTDTQYF; DNA: TGCAGCGTGGGACACAGGGGGCGCGGCACAGATACGCAGTATTTT; V: TRBV29-1; size: medium-sized; D: TRBD1; J: TRBJ2-3
CDR3: CASSTHRDGMNTEAFF; DNA: TGTGCCAGCAGTACTCACAGGGACGGTATGAACACTGAAGCTTTCTTT; V: TRBV6-2/TRBV6-3; size: many; D: NA; J: TRBJ1-1
CDR3: CSVSELDQPQHF; DNA: TGCAGCGTTTCCGAATTGGATCAGCCCCAGCATTTT; V: TRBV29-1; size: NA; D: NA; J: TRBJ1-5
CDR3: CASSPYRGLGANVLTF; DNA: TGTGCCAGCAGCCCGTACAGGGGGCTCGGGGCCAACGTCCTGACTTTC; V: TRBV7-2; size: medium-sized; D: TRBD1; J: TRBJ2-6
CDR3: CATRSGYRNTGELFF; DNA: TGTGCCACCAGGTCAGGGTACCGTAACACCGGGGAGCTGTTTTTT; V: TRBV24-1; size: many; D: NA; J: TRBJ2-2
CDR3: CSARVPRGAGELFF; DNA: TGCAGTGCTAGAGTTCCCAGGGGCGCCGGGGAGCTGTTTTTT; V: TRBV20-1; size: NA; D: NA; J: TRBJ2-2
CDR3: CASSLGLTGSDSYTF; DNA: TGCGCCAGCAGCTTGGGATTGACAGGGAGTGATAGCTACACCTTC; V: TRBV5-1; size: few; D: TRBD1; J: TRBJ1-2
CDR3: CASSSPLGPSTDTQYF; DNA: TGTGCCAGCAGTTCCCCATTAGGGCCAAGCACAGATACGCAGTATTTT; V: TRBV6-6; size: medium-sized; D: NA; J: TRBJ2-3
CDR3: CASSPFAGEGYNEQFF; DNA: TGTGCCAGCAGTCCCTTTGCAGGGGAGGGCTACAATGAGCAGTTCTTC; V: TRBV12-3/TRBV12-4; size: medium-sized; D: NA; J: TRBJ2-1